This T cell receptor (beta chain) comes out of a study of cytomegalovirus exposure and HLA in healthy donors. Study-wide results and limits: Testing in vitro showed a few CMV-associated chains specific for CMV antigens.

The length of the CDR3 is 15 residues. The V and J ends lost 1 base and 7 bases respectively, with 14 bases between them. Germline V CDR1 and CDR2: SGHDN, FVKESK. As concerns this clone: Its antigen remains unidentified.

The method was immunoSEQ multiplex PCR; TCRdb's version includes in-frame clones alone and lacks a portion of them. This sample has under 200,000 clones, with about 96% found just once. This TCR was sampled from a woman under 30 in good health and CMV-seronegative. V usage is TRBV14 and J usage is TRBJ2-1; maybe TRBD1 (5 bases). Sequencing was done on a sample of PBMCs. The CDR3 sequence is CASSQVLGVGNEQFF. CDR3 bases: TGTGCCAGCAGCCAAGTTTTAGGGGTCGGGAATGAGCAGTTCTTC.